The clone carrying this T cell receptor (beta chain) has at least ten counts. The antigen remains undetermined. This beta chain represents an off-target read in a library built for alpha chains; its size is of limited meaning. The CDR3 is 18 residues long. V dropped 1 base and J dropped 3; count of bases not matched to a gene: 7. Germline CDR1 reads MNHEY; CDR2 reads SVGAGI. The time point is: blood taken at disease recurrence. No cells were sorted before sequencing. The whole RNA sequenced was extracted from tumor, nontumor lung or frozen PBMC. From the 5' RACE reads, TCRdb called clonotypes with MiXCR, one entry per CDR3 protein. The sample yields under 10,000 distinct CDR3 sequences, under 4% seen once. These data come from a study of spatial heterogeneity in lung cancer. About the research overall: Certain blood samples were drawn at disease recurrence; the median time to first recurrence was less than 450 days. Sequence detection consistently recorded a greater number of beta-chain than alpha-chain sequences.

Study conclusions and caveats: Whereas they appeared in blood less at follow-up, ubiquitous expanded tumor TCRs appeared there more at resection.

This chain joins TRBV6-5 and TRBJ2-2; the match to TRBD2 covers 11 bases. The sequences come from PBMCs, collected at recurrence. The receptor comes from a female donor with early-stage non-small cell lung cancer. The DNA for the CDR3 is TGTGCCAGCAGTTACTGGGCTAGCGGGGGGTCTCACACCGGGGAGCTGTTTTTT. It is translated as CASSYWASGGSHTGELFF.